These T cell receptor beta chains were read from a single sample in a study of T cells in Graves' hyperthyroidism and ophthalmopathy. TCRdb processed the multiplex PCR reads anew with MiXCR; each CDR3 protein has one entry. The sample lists roughly 400,000 distinct CDR3 sequences, 15% to 18% occurring once. The sample comprised blood. The origin of the receptors is a young woman with Graves' hyperthyroidism that later progressed to Graves' ophthalmopathy. Both conserved end residues are part of each CDR3. D genes are given only for firm matches. Clone sizes are given selectively: once, few, many, or a class where the clone is expanded.

clone_size	j_call	v_call	d_call	cdr3_nt	cdr3_aa
many	TRBJ1-5	TRBV7-8	TRBD1	TGTGCCAGCAGCCTCCTAGGGGGACAGTCCAATCAGCCCCAGCATTTT	CASSLLGGQSNQPQHF
many	TRBJ2-1	TRBV12-3/TRBV12-4	TRBD2	TGTGCCAGCAGCAAACTAGCGGTTGAAAGCTCCTACAATGAGCAGTTCTTC	CASSKLAVESSYNEQFF
NA	TRBJ2-7	TRBV7-9	TRBD1	TGTGCCAGCATCCCCAGGGGGCAGCCTTCCTACGAGCAGTACTTC	CASIPRGQPSYEQYF
many	TRBJ2-1	TRBV5-1	NA	TGCGCCAGCAGCTCCACAATAGAGGGGGGTTCCTACAATGAGCAGTTCTTC	CASSSTIEGGSYNEQFF
many	TRBJ2-3	TRBV7-6	TRBD1	TGTGCCAGCAGCTTACCTCGATCCCGTGGCAGGGGGCAAACAGATACGCAGTATTTT	CASSLPRSRGRGQTDTQYF
NA	TRBJ1-1	TRBV4-1	NA	TGCGCCAGCAGCCCGCCCCCGCAAGAGAACACTGAAGCTTTCTTT	CASSPPPQENTEAFF
many	TRBJ1-1	TRBV10-2	NA	TGCGCCAGCAGTGTGACAGCCATGAACACTGAAGCTTTCTTT	CASSVTAMNTEAFF
NA	TRBJ2-1	TRBV6-1	NA	TGTGCCAGCACCGATTCACTAGCCTCCGAGCAGTTCTTC	CASTDSLASEQFF
many	TRBJ1-3	TRBV11-3	NA	TGTGCCAGCAGCCCAGTCTTACAGAGCGGCTCTGGAAACACCATATATTTT	CASSPVLQSGSGNTIYF
few	TRBJ2-7	TRBV20-1	TRBD1	TGCAGTGCTGGCCGGACAGGGGGTTCCTACGAGCAGTACTTC	CSAGRTGGSYEQYF
many	TRBJ2-7	TRBV12-3/TRBV12-4	NA	TGTGCCAGCAGCCGCGCCGACAGAGCTCCCGAGCAGTACTTC	CASSRADRAPEQYF
many	TRBJ2-7	TRBV10-3	TRBD2	TGTGCCATCAGTGGGGGCCGCGGGAGCAGGTACGAGCAGTACTTC	CAISGGRGSRYEQYF
many	TRBJ2-3	TRBV7-9	NA	TGTGCCAGCAGCTTAGGGGAACCCACAGATACGCAGTATTTT	CASSLGEPTDTQYF
NA	TRBJ2-1	TRBV10-3	TRBD1	TGTGCCATCAGTGGGGGGACAGTGAGGGAGCAGTTCTTC	CAISGGTVREQFF
NA	TRBJ2-7	TRBV20-1	TRBD2	TGCAGTGCTAGAGACGGGACTAGCGGGACCTACGAGCAGTACTTC	CSARDGTSGTYEQYF
many	TRBJ2-7	TRBV27	NA	TGTGCCAGCAGTCTTGGAGGAGGTGAGCAGTACTTC	CASSLGGGEQYF
few	TRBJ1-5	TRBV19	NA	TGTGCCAGTAGTATCGCACCCTATAGCAATCAGCCCCAGCATTTT	CASSIAPYSNQPQHF
many	TRBJ2-1	TRBV7-9	NA	TGTGCCAGCAGCGTCCCAGCTCGGGAGGACAGGATCCTTGAGCAGTTCTTC	CASSVPAREDRILEQFF
few	TRBJ2-1	TRBV28	NA	TGTGCCAGCAGTCACTCGTATTGGGGTAAGACCAATGAGCAGTTCTTC	CASSHSYWGKTNEQFF
few	TRBJ2-7	TRBV6-2/TRBV6-3	NA	TGTGCCAGCAGTTACTTAGGGGGAACCAACTACGAGCAGTACTTC	CASSYLGGTNYEQYF